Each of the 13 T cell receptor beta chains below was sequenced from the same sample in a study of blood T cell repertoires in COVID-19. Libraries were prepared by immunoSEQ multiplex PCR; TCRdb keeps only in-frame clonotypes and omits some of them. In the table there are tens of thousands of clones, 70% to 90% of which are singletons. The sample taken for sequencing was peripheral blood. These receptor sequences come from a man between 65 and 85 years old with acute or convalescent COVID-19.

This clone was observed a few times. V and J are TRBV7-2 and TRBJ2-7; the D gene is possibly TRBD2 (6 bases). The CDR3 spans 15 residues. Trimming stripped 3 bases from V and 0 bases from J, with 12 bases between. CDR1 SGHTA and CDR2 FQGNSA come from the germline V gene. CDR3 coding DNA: TGTGCCAGCAGCTTCTGGGGGGAGAGCTCCTACGAGCAGTACTTC. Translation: CASSFWGESSYEQYF.

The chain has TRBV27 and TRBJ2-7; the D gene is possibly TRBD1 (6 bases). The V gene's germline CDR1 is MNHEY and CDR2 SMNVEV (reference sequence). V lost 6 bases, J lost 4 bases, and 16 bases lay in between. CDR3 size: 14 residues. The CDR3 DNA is TGTGCCAGCAGCTCCGCCCTACAGGGTTACGAGCAGTACTTC. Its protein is CASSSALQGYEQYF.

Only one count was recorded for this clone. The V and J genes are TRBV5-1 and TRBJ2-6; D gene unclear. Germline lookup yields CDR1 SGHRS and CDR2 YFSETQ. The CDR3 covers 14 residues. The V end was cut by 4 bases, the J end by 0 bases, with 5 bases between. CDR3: CASSPNSGANVLTF. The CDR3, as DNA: TGCGCCAGCAGCCCAAACTCTGGGGCCAACGTCCTGACTTTC.

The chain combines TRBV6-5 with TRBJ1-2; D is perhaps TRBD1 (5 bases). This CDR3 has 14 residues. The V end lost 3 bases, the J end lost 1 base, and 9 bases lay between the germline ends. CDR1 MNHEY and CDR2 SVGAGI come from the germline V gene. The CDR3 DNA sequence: TGTGCCAGCAGTTATTCCCAGGGTAACTATGGCTACACCTTC. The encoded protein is CASSYSQGNYGYTF.

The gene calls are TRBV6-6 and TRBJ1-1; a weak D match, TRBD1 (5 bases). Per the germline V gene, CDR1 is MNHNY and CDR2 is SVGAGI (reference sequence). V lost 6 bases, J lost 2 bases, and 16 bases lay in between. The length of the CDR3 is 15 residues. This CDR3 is CASSGAPGKNTEAFF. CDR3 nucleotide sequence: TGTGCCAGCAGCGGCGCCCCAGGGAAAAACACTGAAGCTTTCTTT.

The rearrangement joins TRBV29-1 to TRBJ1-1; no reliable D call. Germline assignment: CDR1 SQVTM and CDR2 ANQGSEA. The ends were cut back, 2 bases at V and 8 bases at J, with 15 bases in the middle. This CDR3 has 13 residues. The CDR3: CSVEKEGGGEAFF. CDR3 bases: TGCAGCGTTGAAAAGGAGGGAGGAGGGGAAGCTTTCTTT.

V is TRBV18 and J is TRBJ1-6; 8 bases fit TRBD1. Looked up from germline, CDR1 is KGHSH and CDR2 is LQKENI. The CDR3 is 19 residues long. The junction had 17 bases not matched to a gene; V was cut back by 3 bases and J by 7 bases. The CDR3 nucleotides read TGTGCCAGCTCACCTAACTCGCCCGTAGGACAGGGCCAAAATTCACCCCTCCACTTT. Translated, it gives CASSPNSPVGQGQNSPLHF.

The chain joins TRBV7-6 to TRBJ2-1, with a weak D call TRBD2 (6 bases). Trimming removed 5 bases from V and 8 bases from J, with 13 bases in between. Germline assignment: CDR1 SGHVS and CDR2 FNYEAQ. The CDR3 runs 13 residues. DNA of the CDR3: TGTGCCAGCAGCCCCCAGGAGGGCGATGAGCAGTTCTTC. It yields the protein CASSPQEGDEQFF.

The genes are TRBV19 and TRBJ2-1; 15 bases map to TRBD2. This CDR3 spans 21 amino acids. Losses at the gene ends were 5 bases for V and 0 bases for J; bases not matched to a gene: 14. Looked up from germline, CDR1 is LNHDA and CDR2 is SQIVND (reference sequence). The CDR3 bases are TGTGCCAGTAGTTACCCGGGACTAGCGGGAGGCGGCGCCAACTCCTACAATGAGCAGTTCTTC. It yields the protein CASSYPGLAGGGANSYNEQFF.

CDR3 sequence reads: CASSTTRQQETQYF. The CDR3 DNA sequence: TGTGCCAGCAGCACGACGAGGCAGCAGGAGACCCAGTACTTC. The gene calls are TRBV7-2 and TRBJ2-5; D unclear. CDR3 size: 14 residues. Germline CDR1 SGHTA, CDR2 FQGNSA. Trimming stripped 5 bases from V and 5 bases from J, with 15 bases between.

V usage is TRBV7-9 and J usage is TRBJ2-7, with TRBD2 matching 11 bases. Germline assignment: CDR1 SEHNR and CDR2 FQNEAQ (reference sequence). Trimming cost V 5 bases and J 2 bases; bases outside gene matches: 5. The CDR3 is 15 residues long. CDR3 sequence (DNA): TGTGCCAGCAGCACCCAGACTAGCGGGACCTACGAGCAGTACTTC. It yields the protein CASSTQTSGTYEQYF.

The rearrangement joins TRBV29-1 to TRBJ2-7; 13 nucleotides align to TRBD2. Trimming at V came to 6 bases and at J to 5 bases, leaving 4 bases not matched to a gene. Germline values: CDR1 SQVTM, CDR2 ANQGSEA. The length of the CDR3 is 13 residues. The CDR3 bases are TGCAGCGTGATGACTAGCGGGAGGAACGAGCAGTACTTC. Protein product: CSVMTSGRNEQYF.

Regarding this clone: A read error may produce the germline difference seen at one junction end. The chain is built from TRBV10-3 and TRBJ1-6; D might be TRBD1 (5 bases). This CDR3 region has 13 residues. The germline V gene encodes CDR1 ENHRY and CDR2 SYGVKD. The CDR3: CAIRTLNNSPLHF. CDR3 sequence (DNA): TGTGCCATTAGGACACTCAATAATTCACCCCTTCACTTT.